This is a list of T cell receptor beta chains from one sample in a study of T cell responses to AZD1222 COVID-19 vaccine. Method: immunoSEQ multiplex PCR; TCRdb's copy keeps in-frame clones and lacks some. The sample records some 200,000 clones, approximately 91% being singletons. The source was peripheral blood, collected 28 days after the second AZD1222 dose. These receptors originate from an adult who received the AZD1222 COVID-19 vaccine. CDR3s include the opening cysteine and the closing phenylalanine or tryptophan.

J	V	CDR3
TRBJ2-1	TRBV19	CASSYRVAGGYNEQFF
TRBJ2-7	TRBV11-2	CASSLEASPYYEQYF
TRBJ1-1	TRBV19	CASIHTHRGRTTEAFF
TRBJ1-1	TRBV27	CASSFRPGQLNTEAFF
TRBJ2-3	TRBV10-3	CAIRSGVGGTDTQYF
TRBJ1-6	TRBV7-6	CASSLAQGVNSPLHF
TRBJ1-5	TRBV18	CASSPGGSGNQPQHF
TRBJ2-7	TRBV27	CASSSQGDPYEQYF
TRBJ2-7	TRBV7-9	CASSAGTVYEQYF
TRBJ1-1	TRBV4-1	CASSPFGRLETEAFF
TRBJ1-5	TRBV6-5	CASRAAGGLNQPQHF
TRBJ1-6	TRBV6-5	CASSSGNYNSPLHF
TRBJ1-3	TRBV27	CASSQVGGAGNTIYF
TRBJ2-6	TRBV4-2	CASSLGQSRAGANVLTF
TRBJ1-6	TRBV20-1	CSASNPGTYGTLHF
TRBJ1-6	TRBV27	CASSFPTHNSPLHF
TRBJ1-3	TRBV7-2	CASSLGGTGTSYGNTIYF
TRBJ2-3	TRBV30	CAWSGLAITQYF
TRBJ1-5	TRBV21-1	CASSKEPDRLNQPQHF
TRBJ2-5	TRBV19	CASSRLAGGPETQYF
TRBJ1-2	TRBV7-5	CARSFSPTNMCYGYTF
TRBJ2-5	TRBV13	CASSLGRGIETQYF
TRBJ2-5	TRBV7-2	CASRPTGTSQETQYF
TRBJ2-2	TRBV7-9	CASSSDRRNTGELFF
TRBJ2-7	TRBV11-2	CASSPFRQGPYEQYF
TRBJ1-2	TRBV29-1	CSVGGGVGYTF
TRBJ2-1	TRBV18	CASSPRTSGYNEQFF
TRBJ1-1	TRBV19	CASSIRGLTEAFF
TRBJ2-1	TRBV5-4	CASSLVGIRVDEQFF
TRBJ2-1	TRBV6-5	CASMARSYNEQFF
TRBJ2-1	TRBV30	CAWSVGEQFF
TRBJ1-3	TRBV6-5	CASSFRRSSGNTIYF
TRBJ2-7	TRBV7-2	CASSLAITYEQYF
TRBJ1-2	TRBV24-1	CATSDGTVGGYTF
TRBJ1-1	TRBV9	CASSVVMSGGTEAFF
TRBJ1-1	TRBV10-3	CAISERGANTEAFF
TRBJ2-4	TRBV19	CASSIRTTGDIQYF
TRBJ2-1	TRBV14	CASSQGVGSYNEQFF
TRBJ1-1	TRBV7-2	CASRRDRGAEAFF
TRBJ1-6	TRBV5-4	CASSPGGGTYNSPLHF
TRBJ1-4	TRBV7-9	CASSLLPRHGKDEKLFF
TRBJ2-1	TRBV18	CASSPPGPYNEQFF
TRBJ1-1	TRBV7-9	CASNPQGLGTEAFF
TRBJ1-1	TRBV5-1	CASSWTGLGTEAFF
TRBJ1-3	TRBV25-1	CASSVTDVGNTIYF
TRBJ1-2	TRBV2	CASSANEGSYTF
TRBJ1-1	TRBV6-5	CASSYHKMNTEAFF
TRBJ1-6	TRBV27	CASSPGPSSYNSPLHF
TRBJ1-1	TRBV6-5	CASSYSEIRNTEAFF
TRBJ2-2	TRBV2	CASIRDRGSVAGELFF
TRBJ2-7	TRBV30	CAWAPGQTYEQYF
TRBJ2-2	TRBV28	CASSRTSGTPGTGELFF
TRBJ2-2	TRBV19	CATRGGGLSTGELFF
TRBJ2-7	TRBV4-1	CASSQGPFYEQYF
TRBJ1-1	TRBV30	CAWSGQNPEAFF